This is a list of T cell receptor beta chains from one sample in a study of T cells after yellow fever vaccination. TCRdb analysed the 5' RACE reads with MiXCR anew, one entry per CDR3 protein. The sample includes hundreds of thousands of distinct CDR3 sequences, roughly 14% of them seen just once. The sample here was PBMCs, taken on the day of the yellow fever booster vaccination. These receptors came from a man aged 25 to 40 who received the YFV17D yellow fever vaccine. CDR3s include the opening cysteine and the closing phenylalanine or tryptophan. A D gene is named only where the DNA matches it firmly. Not all rows give a size; the values are once, few, many and, for expanded clones, a class.

clone size: -
D gene: -
V gene: TRBV7-9
CDR3 length: 14
J gene: TRBJ2-7
CDR3 protein: CASSLVSGTDEQYF
CDR3 DNA: TGTGCCAGCAGCTTAGTTAGCGGGACAGACGAGCAGTACTTC

clone size: few
D gene: -
V gene: TRBV20-1
CDR3 length: 13
J gene: TRBJ2-1
CDR3 protein: CSARDWKGFEQFF
CDR3 DNA: TGCAGTGCTAGAGATTGGAAGGGCTTTGAGCAGTTCTTC

clone size: few
D gene: -
V gene: TRBV7-8
CDR3 length: 14
J gene: TRBJ2-5
CDR3 protein: CASSIRRGGETQYF
CDR3 DNA: TGTGCCAGCAGCATCCGAAGAGGGGGTGAGACCCAGTACTTC

clone size: -
D gene: TRBD1
V gene: TRBV7-2
CDR3 length: 15
J gene: TRBJ2-7
CDR3 protein: CASSQSPTGAHEQYF
CDR3 DNA: TGTGCCAGCAGCCAGAGCCCTACAGGGGCCCACGAGCAGTACTTC

clone size: many
D gene: TRBD2
V gene: TRBV2
CDR3 length: 13
J gene: TRBJ2-7
CDR3 protein: CATKREATGEQYF
CDR3 DNA: TGTGCCACCAAGCGGGAGGCTACAGGCGAGCAGTACTTC

clone size: -
D gene: -
V gene: TRBV9
CDR3 length: 15
J gene: TRBJ2-5
CDR3 protein: CASSAQGNRQETQYF
CDR3 DNA: TGTGCCAGCAGCGCCCAGGGGAATCGGCAAGAGACCCAGTACTTC

clone size: few
D gene: TRBD1
V gene: TRBV20-1
CDR3 length: 17
J gene: TRBJ1-1
CDR3 protein: CSARDHGGQGAGTEAFF
CDR3 DNA: TGCAGTGCTAGAGATCACGGGGGGCAGGGGGCCGGAACTGAAGCTTTCTTT

clone size: -
D gene: -
V gene: TRBV10-3
CDR3 length: 13
J gene: TRBJ2-3
CDR3 protein: CAISESQSTTQYF
CDR3 DNA: TGTGCCATCAGTGAGTCGCAGAGTACGACGCAGTATTTT

clone size: many
D gene: -
V gene: TRBV5-1
CDR3 length: 15
J gene: TRBJ2-1
CDR3 protein: CASSLTGTSYNEQFF
CDR3 DNA: TGCGCCAGCAGCCTCACAGGCACCTCCTACAATGAGCAGTTCTTC

clone size: many
D gene: -
V gene: TRBV12-3/TRBV12-4
CDR3 length: 12
J gene: TRBJ2-7
CDR3 protein: CASGSSTYEQYF
CDR3 DNA: TGTGCCAGCGGGTCCTCCACCTACGAGCAGTACTTC

clone size: -
D gene: -
V gene: TRBV4-2
CDR3 length: 15
J gene: TRBJ2-6
CDR3 protein: CASSPLNTIPNVLTF
CDR3 DNA: TGTGCCAGCAGCCCGTTGAACACGATCCCCAACGTCCTGACTTTC